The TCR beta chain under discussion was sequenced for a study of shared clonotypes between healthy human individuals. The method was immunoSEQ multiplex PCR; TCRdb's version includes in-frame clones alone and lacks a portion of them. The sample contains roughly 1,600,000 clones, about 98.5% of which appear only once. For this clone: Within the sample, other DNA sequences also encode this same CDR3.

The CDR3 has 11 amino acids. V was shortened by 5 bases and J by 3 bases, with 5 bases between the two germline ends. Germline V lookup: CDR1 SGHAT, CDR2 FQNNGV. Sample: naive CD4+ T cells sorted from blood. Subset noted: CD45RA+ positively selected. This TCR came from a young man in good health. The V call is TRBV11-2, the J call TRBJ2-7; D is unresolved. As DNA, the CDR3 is TGTGCCAGCAGCCCAATCTACGAGCAGTACTTC. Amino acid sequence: CASSPIYEQYF.